The entry below describes one TCR beta chain. The sample belongs to a study of long-term antiretroviral therapy in people with HIV. The authors ran the immunoSEQ assay, v3.0, at survey level. Method: immunoSEQ multiplex PCR; TCRdb's copy keeps in-frame clones and lacks some. The sample records 20,000 to 30,000 clones, around 83% being singletons. Germline V gene lookup returns CDR1 MDHEN and CDR2 SYDVKM. Between the trimmed V and J ends, which lost 6 bases and 8 bases, there was a span of 19 bases. The CDR3 is 14 amino acids. There were no participants with HIV treated outside the United States. Sequencing was performed on unsorted PBMCs, taken 3 years after starting antiretroviral therapy. This receptor was identified in a man in his late teens or twenties with HIV. The gene calls are TRBV28 and TRBJ1-2; the D gene is possibly TRBD1 (6 bases). The CDR3 DNA is TGTGCCAGCAGATCTGTTGGGGGCGCAGAGGGCTACACCTTC. It codes for CASRSVGGAEGYTF.